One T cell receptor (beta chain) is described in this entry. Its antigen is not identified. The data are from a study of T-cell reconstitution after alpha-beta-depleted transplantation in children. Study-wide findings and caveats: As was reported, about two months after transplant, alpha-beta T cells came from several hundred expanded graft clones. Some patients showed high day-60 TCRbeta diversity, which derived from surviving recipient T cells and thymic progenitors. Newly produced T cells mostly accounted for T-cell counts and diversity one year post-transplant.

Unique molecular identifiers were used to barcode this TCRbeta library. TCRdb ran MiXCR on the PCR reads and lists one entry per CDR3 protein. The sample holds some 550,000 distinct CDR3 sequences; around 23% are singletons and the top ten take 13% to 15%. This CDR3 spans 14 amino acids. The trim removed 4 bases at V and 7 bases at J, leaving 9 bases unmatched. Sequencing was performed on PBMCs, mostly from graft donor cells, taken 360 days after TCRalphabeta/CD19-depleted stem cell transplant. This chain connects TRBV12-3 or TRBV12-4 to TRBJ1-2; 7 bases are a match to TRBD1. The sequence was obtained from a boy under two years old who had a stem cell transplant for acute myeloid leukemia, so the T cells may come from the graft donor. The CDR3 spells CASSYLTGNGGYTF. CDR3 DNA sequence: TGTGCCAGCAGTTACCTGACAGGGAACGGTGGCTACACCTTC.